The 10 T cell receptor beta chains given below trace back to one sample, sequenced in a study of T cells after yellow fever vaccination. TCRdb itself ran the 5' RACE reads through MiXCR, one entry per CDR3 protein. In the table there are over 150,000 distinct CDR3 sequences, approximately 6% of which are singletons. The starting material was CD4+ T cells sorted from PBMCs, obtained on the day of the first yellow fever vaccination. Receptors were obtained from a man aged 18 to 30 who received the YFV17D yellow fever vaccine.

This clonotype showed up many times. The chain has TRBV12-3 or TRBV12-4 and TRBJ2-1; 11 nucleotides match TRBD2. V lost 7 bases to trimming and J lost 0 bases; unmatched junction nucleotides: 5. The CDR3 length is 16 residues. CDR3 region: CASTPSGGRSYNEQFF. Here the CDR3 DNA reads TGTGCCAGCACGCCTAGCGGGGGGCGCTCCTACAATGAGCAGTTCTTC.

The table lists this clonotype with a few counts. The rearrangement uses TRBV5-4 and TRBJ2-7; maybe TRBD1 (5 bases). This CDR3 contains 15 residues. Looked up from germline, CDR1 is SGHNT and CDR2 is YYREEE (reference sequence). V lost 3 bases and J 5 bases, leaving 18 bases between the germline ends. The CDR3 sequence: CASSYKGVGMDEQYV. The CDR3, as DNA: TGTGCCAGCAGCTATAAAGGGGTCGGTATGGACGAGCAGTACGTC.

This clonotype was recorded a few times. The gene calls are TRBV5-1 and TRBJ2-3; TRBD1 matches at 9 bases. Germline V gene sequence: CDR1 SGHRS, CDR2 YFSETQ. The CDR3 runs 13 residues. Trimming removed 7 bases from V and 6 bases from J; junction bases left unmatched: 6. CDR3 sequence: CASAGQGSDTQYF. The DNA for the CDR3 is TGCGCCAGCGCGGGACAGGGCAGCGATACGCAGTATTTT. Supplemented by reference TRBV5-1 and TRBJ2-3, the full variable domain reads KAGVTQTPRYLIKTRGQQVTLSCSPISGHRSVSWYQQTPGQGLQFLFEYFSETQRNKGNFPGRFSGRQFSNSRSEMNVSTLELGDSALYLCASAGQGSDTQYFGPGTRLTVL.

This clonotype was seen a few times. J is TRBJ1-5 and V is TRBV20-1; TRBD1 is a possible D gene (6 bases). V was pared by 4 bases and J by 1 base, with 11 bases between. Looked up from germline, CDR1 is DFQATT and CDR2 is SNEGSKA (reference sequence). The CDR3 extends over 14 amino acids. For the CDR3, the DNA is TGCAGTGCTATTATAGGACAGAGCAATCAGCCCCAGCATTTT. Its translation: CSAIIGQSNQPQHF.

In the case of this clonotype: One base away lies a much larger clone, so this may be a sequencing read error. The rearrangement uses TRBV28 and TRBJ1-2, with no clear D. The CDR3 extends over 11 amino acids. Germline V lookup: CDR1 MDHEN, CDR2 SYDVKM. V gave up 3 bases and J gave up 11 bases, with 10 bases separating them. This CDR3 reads CASSFEVGYTF. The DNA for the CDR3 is TGTGCCAGCAGTTTTGAAGTGGGATACACCTTC.

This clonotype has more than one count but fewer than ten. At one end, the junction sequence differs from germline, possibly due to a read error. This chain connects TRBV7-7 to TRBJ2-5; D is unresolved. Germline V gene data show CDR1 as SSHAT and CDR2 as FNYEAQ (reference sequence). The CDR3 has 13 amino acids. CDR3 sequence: CASSQDARETQYF. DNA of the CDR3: TGTGCTAGCAGCCAGGACGCGCGGGAGACCCAGTACTTC.

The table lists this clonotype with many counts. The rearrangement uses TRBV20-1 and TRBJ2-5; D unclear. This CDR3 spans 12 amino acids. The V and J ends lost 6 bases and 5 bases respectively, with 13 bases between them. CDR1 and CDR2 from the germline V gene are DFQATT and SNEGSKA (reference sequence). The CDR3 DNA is TGCAGTGCCAACCCACAACGGGAGACCCAGTACTTC. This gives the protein CSANPQRETQYF.

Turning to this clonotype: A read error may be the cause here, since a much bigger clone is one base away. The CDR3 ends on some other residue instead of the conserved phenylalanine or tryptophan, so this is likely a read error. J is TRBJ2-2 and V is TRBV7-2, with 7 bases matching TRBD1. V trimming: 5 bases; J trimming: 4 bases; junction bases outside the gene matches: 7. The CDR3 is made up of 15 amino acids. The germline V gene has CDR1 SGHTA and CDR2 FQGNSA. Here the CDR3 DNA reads TGTGCCAGCAGCCGTTCGACAGGGTTCACCGGGGAGCTGTTTCTT. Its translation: CASSRSTGFTGELFL.

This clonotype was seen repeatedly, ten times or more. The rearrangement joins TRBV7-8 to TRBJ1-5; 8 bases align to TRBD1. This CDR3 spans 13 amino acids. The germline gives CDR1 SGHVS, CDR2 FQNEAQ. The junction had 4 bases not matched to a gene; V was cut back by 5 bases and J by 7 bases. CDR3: CASSAGGRQPQHF. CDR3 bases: TGTGCCAGCAGCGCAGGGGGCCGGCAGCCCCAGCATTTT.

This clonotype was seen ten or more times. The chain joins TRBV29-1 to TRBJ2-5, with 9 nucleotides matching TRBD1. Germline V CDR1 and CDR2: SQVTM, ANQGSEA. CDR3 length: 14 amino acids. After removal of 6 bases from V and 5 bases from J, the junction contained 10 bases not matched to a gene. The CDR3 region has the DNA TGCAGCGTGGGGGTGGACAGGGGTGGTGAGACCCAGTACTTC. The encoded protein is CSVGVDRGGETQYF.